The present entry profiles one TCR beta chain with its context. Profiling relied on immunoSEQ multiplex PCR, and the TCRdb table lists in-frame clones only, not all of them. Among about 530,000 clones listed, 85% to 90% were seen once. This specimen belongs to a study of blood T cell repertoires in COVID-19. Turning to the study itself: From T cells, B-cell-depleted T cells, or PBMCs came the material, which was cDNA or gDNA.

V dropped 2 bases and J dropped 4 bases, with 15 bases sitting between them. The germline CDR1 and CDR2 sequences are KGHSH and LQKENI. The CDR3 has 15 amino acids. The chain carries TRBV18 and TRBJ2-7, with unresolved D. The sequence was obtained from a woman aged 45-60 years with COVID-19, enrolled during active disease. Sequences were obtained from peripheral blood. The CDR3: CASSPKTPGFYEQYF. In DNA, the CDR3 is TGTGCCAGCTCACCAAAGACGCCAGGATTTTACGAGCAGTACTTC.